A selection of T cell receptor beta chains follows, all from one sample in a study of chemoradiotherapy in HPV16-positive cancers. Libraries were prepared by immunoSEQ multiplex PCR; TCRdb keeps only in-frame clonotypes and omits some of them. The sample consists of fewer than 40,000 clones, about 90% of them appearing once. Material: blood, obtained from a patient who underwent chemoradiotherapy. These receptors came from a human donor with HPV-associated anogenital cancer. Both conserved end residues are part of each CDR3.

V: TRBV7-2
J: TRBJ2-5
CDR3: CASSLRQDGETQYF

V: TRBV19
J: TRBJ1-4
CDR3: CAARDATNEKLFF

V: TRBV7-2
J: TRBJ1-2
CDR3: CASTWGEGYTF

V: TRBV6-4
J: TRBJ2-3
CDR3: CASSSGTSETDTQYF

V: TRBV5-6
J: TRBJ1-5
CDR3: CASSPGGAGNQPQHF

V: TRBV29-1
J: TRBJ2-2
CDR3: CSVRGDRVDTGELFF

V: TRBV5-1
J: TRBJ1-1
CDR3: CASSRDGQGVFSEAFF

V: TRBV7-9
J: TRBJ2-6
CDR3: CASTPGDSWAGANVLTF

V: TRBV6-5
J: TRBJ1-1
CDR3: CASSYLTGTRGTEAFF

V: TRBV18
J: TRBJ1-2
CDR3: CASSRTGIYGYTF

V: TRBV7-9
J: TRBJ1-2
CDR3: CASSFGDRVYYGYTF

V: TRBV9
J: TRBJ1-2
CDR3: CASRTGGPNYGYTF

V: TRBV2
J: TRBJ2-7
CDR3: CATLRPGPYTLEQYF

V: TRBV7-2
J: TRBJ1-5
CDR3: CASSEGGPRGQPQHF

V: TRBV11-3
J: TRBJ1-4
CDR3: CASSFQTTNEKLFF

V: TRBV5-4
J: TRBJ1-3
CDR3: CASTDSTGSGNTIYF

V: TRBV6-5
J: TRBJ2-5
CDR3: CASSLGPAQETQYF

V: TRBV5-1
J: TRBJ1-5
CDR3: CASSRGGEHQPQHF

V: TRBV19
J: TRBJ1-4
CDR3: CASSMQGKNEKLFF

V: TRBV5-4
J: TRBJ1-3
CDR3: CASSLGGSGNTIYF

V: TRBV6-6
J: TRBJ2-1
CDR3: CASRIAGVIYNEQFF

V: TRBV5-3
J: TRBJ1-1
CDR3: CARSLGTGFEVWTEAFF

V: TRBV7-9
J: TRBJ2-5
CDR3: CASSPSGGTQYF